The present T cell receptor beta chain was sequenced within a study of cytomegalovirus exposure and HLA in healthy donors. Study-wide results and limits: The study flagged about 150 TCR beta chains as cytomegalovirus-associated. One later analysis, an examination of the 120 or so validation repertoires, found that first-cohort TCR clusters tended to co-occur in them. In vitro experiments confirmed that three CMV-associated chains were specific for CMV antigens.

The donors were members of the validation cohort, which comprised 120 subjects and was separate from the first cohort of 600 to 800 subjects. Notes on this clone: Its target is not known.

The data were produced by immunoSEQ multiplex PCR, yet TCRdb's version contains in-frame clones alone and is incomplete. The table has 200,000 or so clones, around 84% seen once. The CDR3 runs to 15 residues. J was trimmed by 5 bases and V by 6 bases; bases with no gene match: 12. Germline loops: CDR1 MNHNY, CDR2 SVGAGI (reference sequence). Sequenced material: PBMCs. This chain connects TRBV6-6 to TRBJ2-7, with 8 bases fitting TRBD1. The receptor was isolated from a woman in her twenties or thirties in good health and CMV-seropositive. CDR3 amino acids: CASRSPGTGLNEQYF. CDR3 DNA: TGTGCCAGCAGATCTCCCGGGACAGGTTTGAACGAGCAGTACTTC.